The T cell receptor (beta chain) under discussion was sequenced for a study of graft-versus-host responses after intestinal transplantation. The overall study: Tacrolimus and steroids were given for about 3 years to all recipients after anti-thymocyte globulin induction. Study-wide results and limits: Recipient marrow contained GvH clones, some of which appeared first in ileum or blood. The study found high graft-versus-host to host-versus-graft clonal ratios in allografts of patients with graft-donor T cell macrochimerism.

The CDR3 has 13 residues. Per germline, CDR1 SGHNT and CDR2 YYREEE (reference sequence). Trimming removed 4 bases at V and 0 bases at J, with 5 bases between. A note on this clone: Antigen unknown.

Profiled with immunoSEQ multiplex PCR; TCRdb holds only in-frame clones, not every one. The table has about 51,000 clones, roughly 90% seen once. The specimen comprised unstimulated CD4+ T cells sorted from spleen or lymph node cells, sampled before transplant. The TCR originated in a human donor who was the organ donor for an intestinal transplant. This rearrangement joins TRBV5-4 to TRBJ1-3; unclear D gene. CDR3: CASSVYSGNTIYF. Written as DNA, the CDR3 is TGTGCCAGCAGCGTTTACTCTGGAAACACCATATATTTT.